The subject of this entry is one T cell receptor (beta chain). Its antigen remains unidentified. From germline, CDR1 is MNHEY and CDR2 SVGAGI. Unmatched junction bases numbered 4, after V lost 2 bases and J lost 3 bases. The CDR3 sequence is 15 residues long. This sample was taken from a study of beta chain features in type 1 diabetes. Study-level findings and limits: Moderately but significantly shorter TCRB CDR3s were found in Type 1 diabetes patients in all four CD4+ subsets. The naive, central memory and Treg TCRB repertoires of patients appeared to be more similar to one another than those of healthy donors.

Cell sorting via CD45RO/CCR7/CD25/CD127/CD95/CD27 was performed to obtain CD4+ naive, central memory, regulatory and stem cell-like memory cells. The whole isolated RNA underwent reverse transcription, so sequencing captured expressed TCRB transcripts. The protocol was immunoSEQ multiplex PCR, while the TCRdb copy is restricted to in-frame clones and leaves out a portion. The table has 300,000 to 350,000 clones, 7% to 10% seen once. Sequencing was performed on central memory CD4+ T cells from blood. The V gene is TRBV6-5, the J gene TRBJ1-5; TRBD1 aligns across 7 bases. This sequence was found in a man aged 25 to 40 with type 1 diabetes. The CDR3 DNA is TGTGCCAGCAGTTACACGGGACAGCTCAATCAGCCCCAGCATTTT. It encodes CASSYTGQLNQPQHF.